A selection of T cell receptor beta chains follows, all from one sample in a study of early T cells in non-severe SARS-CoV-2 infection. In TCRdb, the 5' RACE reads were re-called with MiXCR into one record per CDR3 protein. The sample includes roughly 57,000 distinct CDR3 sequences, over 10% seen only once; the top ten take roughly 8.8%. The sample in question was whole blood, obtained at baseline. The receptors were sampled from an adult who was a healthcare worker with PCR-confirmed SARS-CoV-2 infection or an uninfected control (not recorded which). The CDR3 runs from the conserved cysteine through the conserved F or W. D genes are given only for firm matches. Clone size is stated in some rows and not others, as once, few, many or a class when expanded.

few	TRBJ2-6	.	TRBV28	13	TGTGCCAGCAGTGACTCTGGGGCCAACGTCCTGACTTTC	CASSDSGANVLTF
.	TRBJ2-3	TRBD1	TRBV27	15	TGTGCCAGCAGTTTCCGGACAGGGGGGGGAGATACGCAGTATTTT	CASSFRTGGGDTQYF
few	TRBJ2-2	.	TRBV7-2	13	TGTGCCAGCAGCCCGCAAGCAACCGGGGAGCTGTTTTTT	CASSPQATGELFF
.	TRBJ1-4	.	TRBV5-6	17	TGTGCCAGCAGCTCGGCTCGAAGGGGGGCCCTTAATGAAAAACTGTTTTTT	CASSSARRGALNEKLFF
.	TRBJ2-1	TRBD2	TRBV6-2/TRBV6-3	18	TGTGCCAGCAGACCGTACGCCCGACTAGCGACCAACTACAATGAGCAGTTCTTC	CASRPYARLATNYNEQFF
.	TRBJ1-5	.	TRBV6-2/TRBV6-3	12	TGTGCCAGCAGTTACGGGGGCCAGCCCCAGCATTTT	CASSYGGQPQHF
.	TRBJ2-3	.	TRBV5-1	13	TGCGCCAGCAGCTTTGTGGGCCCAGATACGCAGTATTTT	CASSFVGPDTQYF
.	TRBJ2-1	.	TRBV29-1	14	TGCAGCGTTGAAATGGTGTGCCTCGGATGCGAGCAGTTCTTC	CSVEMVCLGCEQFF
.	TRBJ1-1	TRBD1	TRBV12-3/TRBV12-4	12	TGTGCCAGCAGCCGCGGGACAGCTGAAGCTTTCTTT	CASSRGTAEAFF
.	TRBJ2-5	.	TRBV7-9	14	TGTGCCAGCAGCTTAGCCCCGAGGAGGGAGACCCAGTACTTC	CASSLAPRRETQYF
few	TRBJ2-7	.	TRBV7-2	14	TGTGCCAGCAGCTTAGATCCGGGAAACTACGAGCAGTACTTC	CASSLDPGNYEQYF
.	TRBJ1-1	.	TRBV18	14	TGTGCCAGCTCACCAGGGGGGGGGAACACTGAAGCTTCCTTT	CASSPGGGNTEASF
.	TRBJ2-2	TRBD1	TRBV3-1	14	TGTGCCAGCAGCCAAACGACAGGGGCCGGGGAGCTGTTTTTT	CASSQTTGAGELFF
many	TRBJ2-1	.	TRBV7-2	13	TGTGCCAGCAGCTTAGAGAGTGGAGGCCGGGGGGCCTTC	CASSLESGGRGAF
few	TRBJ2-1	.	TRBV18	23	TGTGCCAGCTCACCTCGAGTAAGGCGGCCCGCCGTGGGGGCAAGTGGGCGAAGGAATGAGCAGTTCTTC	CASSPRVRRPAVGASGRRNEQFF
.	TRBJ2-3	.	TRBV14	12	TGTGCCAGCGGACGGTTAGCGAATACGCAGTATTTT	CASGRLANTQYF
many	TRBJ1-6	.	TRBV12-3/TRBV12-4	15	TGTGCCAGCAGTCCTTCCCGGGCACGCCGTCCACCCCTCCACTTT	CASSPSRARRPPLHF
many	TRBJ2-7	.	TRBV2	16	TGTGCCAGCAGTGAAGCTCCAGTCCCAGCCTCCTACGAGCAGTACTTC	CASSEAPVPASYEQYF
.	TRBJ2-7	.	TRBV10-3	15	TGTGCCATCAGTGAGGGCGGGGACCCCCCCTACGAGCAGTACTTC	CAISEGGDPPYEQYF
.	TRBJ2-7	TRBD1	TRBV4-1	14	TGCGCCAGCAGCCAAGTCGGGGACAGGGACGAGCAGTACTTC	CASSQVGDRDEQYF
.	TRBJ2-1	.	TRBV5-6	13	TGTGCCAGCAGCCCCGTCGGGGGAAATGAGCAGTTCTTC	CASSPVGGNEQFF
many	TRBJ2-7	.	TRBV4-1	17	TGCGCCAGCAGCCAAGATCCAATTCTAGCGTGGACCTACGAGCAGTACTTC	CASSQDPILAWTYEQYF
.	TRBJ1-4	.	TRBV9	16	TGTGCCAGCAGCCCCCAGTCGGGAGGGGCGAAAGAAAAACTGTTTTTT	CASSPQSGGAKEKLFF
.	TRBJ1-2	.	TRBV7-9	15	TGTGCCAGCAGCTTAGTTCGGACAGTGGCAGGCGGCTACACCTTC	CASSLVRTVAGGYTF
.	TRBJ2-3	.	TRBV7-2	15	TGTGCCAGCAGCTTAGGGAGGGTCGACACAGATACGCAGTATTTT	CASSLGRVDTDTQYF
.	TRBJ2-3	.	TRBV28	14	TGTGCCAGTACCCCTTGGTTTAGCACAGATACGCAGTATTTT	CASTPWFSTDTQYF
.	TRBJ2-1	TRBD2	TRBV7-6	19	TGTGCCAGCAGCTTATCGCGGGGAGTAGGCGGGGGAATCTACAATGAGCAGTTCTTC	CASSLSRGVGGGIYNEQFF
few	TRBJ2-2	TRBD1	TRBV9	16	TGTGCCAGCAGCCCCACACAGGGGACGAACACCGGGGAGCTGTTTTTT	CASSPTQGTNTGELFF
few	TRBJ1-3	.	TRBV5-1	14	TGCGCCAGCGCAGTACAGAACTCTGGAAACACCATATATTTT	CASAVQNSGNTIYF
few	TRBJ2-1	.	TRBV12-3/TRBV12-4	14	TGTGCCAGCAGTTTATGGCAGTACTACAATGAGCAGTTCTTC	CASSLWQYYNEQFF
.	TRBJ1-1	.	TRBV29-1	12	TGCAGCGCTACCGCGATGAACACTGAAGCTTTCTTT	CSATAMNTEAFF
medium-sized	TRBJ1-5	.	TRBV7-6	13	TGTGCCAGCAGCTTAGCGGGGGACCAGCCCCAGCATTTT	CASSLAGDQPQHF
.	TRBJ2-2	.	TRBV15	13	TGTGCCACCAGCAGAGACAAGGACGGGGAGCTGTTTTTT	CATSRDKDGELFF
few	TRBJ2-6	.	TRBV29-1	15	TGCAGCGTTGAAGATCCCACGTTCGGAGCCAACGTCCTGACTTTC	CSVEDPTFGANVLTF
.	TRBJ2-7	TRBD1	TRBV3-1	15	TGTGCCAGCAGCCGATCCGGGACAGGTGCCTACGAGCAGTACTTC	CASSRSGTGAYEQYF
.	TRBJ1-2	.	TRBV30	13	TGTGCCTGGAGCACCGGGACAAACTATGGCTACACCTTC	CAWSTGTNYGYTF
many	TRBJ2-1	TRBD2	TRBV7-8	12	TGTGCCAGCAGCCCGCGGGAGAGGGCCCTTTTCTTC	CASSPRERALFF
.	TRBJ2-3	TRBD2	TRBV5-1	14	TGCGCCAGCAGTGTAGCGGGGGGAGGATCTACGCAGTATTTT	CASSVAGGGSTQYF
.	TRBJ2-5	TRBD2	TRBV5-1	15	TGCGCCAGCAGCTTGGTAGCGGGGGGGCGAGAGACCCAGTACTTC	CASSLVAGGRETQYF
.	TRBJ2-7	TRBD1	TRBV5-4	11	TGTGCCAGCCACGGGACAGGGGAGCAGTACTTC	CASHGTGEQYF
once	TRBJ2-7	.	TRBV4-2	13	TGTGCCAGCAGCCAAGAACAGGGCTACGAGCAGTACTTC	CASSQEQGYEQYF
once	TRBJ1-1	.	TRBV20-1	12	TGCAGTGCTTGGAAGGAGAACACTGAAGCTTTCTTT	CSAWKENTEAFF
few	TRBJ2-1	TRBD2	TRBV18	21	TGTGCCAGCTCACCGCTTCCCCGGACTAGCGGGATCGGGGGTGCCTACAATGAGCAGTTCTTC	CASSPLPRTSGIGGAYNEQFF
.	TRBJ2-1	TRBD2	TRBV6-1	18	TGTGCCAGCAGTGAAGAGCGGGAGTCCACCCGGTCCTACAATGAGCAGTTCTTC	CASSEERESTRSYNEQFF
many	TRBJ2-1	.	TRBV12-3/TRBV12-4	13	TGTGCCAGCAGTTTTGGGACTCGGAATGAGCAGTTCTTC	CASSFGTRNEQFF
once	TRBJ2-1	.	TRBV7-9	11	TGTGCCAGCAGCTTTGCGTCGGAGCAGTTCTTC	CASSFASEQFF
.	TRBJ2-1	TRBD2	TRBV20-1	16	TGCAGTGCTAGAGACACCAGCGGGGACTCCTACAATGAGCAGTTCTTC	CSARDTSGDSYNEQFF
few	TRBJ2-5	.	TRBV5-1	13	TGCGCCAGCAGCACCCACAGGAGTGAGACCCAGTACTTC	CASSTHRSETQYF
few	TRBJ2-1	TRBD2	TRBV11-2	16	TGTGCCAGCAGCTATCGCGGGAGAACCACCGGGTATGAGCAGTTCTTC	CASSYRGRTTGYEQFF
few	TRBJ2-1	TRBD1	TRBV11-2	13	TGTGCCAGCGGCCGGGACAGTCTAAATGAGCAGTTCTTC	CASGRDSLNEQFF
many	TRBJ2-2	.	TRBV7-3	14	TGTGCCAGCAGCTTAGGGGGGAACACCGGGGAGCTGTTTTTT	CASSLGGNTGELFF
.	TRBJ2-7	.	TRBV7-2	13	TGTGCCAGCAGCCATAAGTGGGGAAGGGAGCAGTACTTC	CASSHKWGREQYF